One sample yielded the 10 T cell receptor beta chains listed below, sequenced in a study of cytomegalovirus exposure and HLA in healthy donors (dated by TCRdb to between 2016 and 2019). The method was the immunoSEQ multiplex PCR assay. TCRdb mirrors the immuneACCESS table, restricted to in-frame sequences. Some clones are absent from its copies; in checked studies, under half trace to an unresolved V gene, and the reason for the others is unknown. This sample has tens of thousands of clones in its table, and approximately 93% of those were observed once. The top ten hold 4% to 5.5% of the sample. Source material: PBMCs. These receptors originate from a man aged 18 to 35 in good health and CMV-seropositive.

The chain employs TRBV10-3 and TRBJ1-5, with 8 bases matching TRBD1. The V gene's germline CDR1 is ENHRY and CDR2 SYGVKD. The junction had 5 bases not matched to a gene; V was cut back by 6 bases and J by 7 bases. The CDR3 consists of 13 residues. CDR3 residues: CAIRDREVQPQHF. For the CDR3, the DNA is TGTGCCATCAGGGACAGGGAAGTACAGCCCCAGCATTTT.

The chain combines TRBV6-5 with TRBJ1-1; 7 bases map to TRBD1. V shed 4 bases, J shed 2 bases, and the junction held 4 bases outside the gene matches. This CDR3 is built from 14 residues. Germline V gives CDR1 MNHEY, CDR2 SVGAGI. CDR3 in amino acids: CASSLGGSNTEAFF. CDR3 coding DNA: TGTGCCAGCAGTTTAGGGGGCAGTAACACTGAAGCTTTCTTT.

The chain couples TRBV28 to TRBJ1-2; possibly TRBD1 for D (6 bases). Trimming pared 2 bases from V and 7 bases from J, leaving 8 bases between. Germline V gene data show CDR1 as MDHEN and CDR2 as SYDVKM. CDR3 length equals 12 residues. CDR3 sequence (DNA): TGTGCCAGCAGTTTACGGGGGGCTGGCTACACCTTC. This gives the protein CASSLRGAGYTF.

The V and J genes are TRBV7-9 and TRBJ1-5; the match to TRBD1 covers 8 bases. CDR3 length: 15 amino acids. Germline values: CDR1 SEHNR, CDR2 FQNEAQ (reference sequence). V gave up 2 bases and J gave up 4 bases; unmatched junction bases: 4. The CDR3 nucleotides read TGTGCCAGCAGCTTATCAGGGGGCCTTAATCAGCCCCAGCATTTT. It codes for CASSLSGGLNQPQHF.

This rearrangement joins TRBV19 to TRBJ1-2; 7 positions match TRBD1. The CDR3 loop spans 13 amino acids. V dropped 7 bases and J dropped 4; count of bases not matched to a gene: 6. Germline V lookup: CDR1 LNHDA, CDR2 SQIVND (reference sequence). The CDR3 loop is CASISQGSYGYTF. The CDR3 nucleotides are TGTGCCAGTATTTCACAGGGGAGCTATGGCTACACCTTC.

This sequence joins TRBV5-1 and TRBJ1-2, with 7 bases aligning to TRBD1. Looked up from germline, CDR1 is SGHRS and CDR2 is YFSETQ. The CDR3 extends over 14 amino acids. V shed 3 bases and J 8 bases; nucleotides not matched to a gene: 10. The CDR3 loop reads CASSSQGVEGGYTF. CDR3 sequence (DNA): TGCGCCAGCAGCTCGCAGGGGGTAGAGGGAGGCTACACCTTC.

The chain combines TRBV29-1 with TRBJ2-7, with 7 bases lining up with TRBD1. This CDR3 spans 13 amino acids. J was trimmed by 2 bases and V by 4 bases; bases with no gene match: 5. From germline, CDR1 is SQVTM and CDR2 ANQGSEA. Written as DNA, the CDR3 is TGCAGCGTTGCTGACAGGGTTCCCTACGAGCAGTACTTC. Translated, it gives CSVADRVPYEQYF.

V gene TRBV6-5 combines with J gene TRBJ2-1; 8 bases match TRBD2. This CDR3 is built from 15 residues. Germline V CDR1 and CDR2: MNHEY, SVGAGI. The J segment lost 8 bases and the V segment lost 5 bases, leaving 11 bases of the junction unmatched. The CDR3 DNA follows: TGTGCCAGCAGTCCCACGGGACTAGTATTTGATGAGCAGTTCTTC. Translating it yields CASSPTGLVFDEQFF.

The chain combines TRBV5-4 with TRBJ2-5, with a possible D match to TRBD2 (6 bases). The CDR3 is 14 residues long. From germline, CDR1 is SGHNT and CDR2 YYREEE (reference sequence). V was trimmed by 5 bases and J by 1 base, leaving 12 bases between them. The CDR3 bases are TGTGCCAGCAGGACGGACTACCGCCAAGAGACCCAGTACTTC. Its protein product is CASRTDYRQETQYF.

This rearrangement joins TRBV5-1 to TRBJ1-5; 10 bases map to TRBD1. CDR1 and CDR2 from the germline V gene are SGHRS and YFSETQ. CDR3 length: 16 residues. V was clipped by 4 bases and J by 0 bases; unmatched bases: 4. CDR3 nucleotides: TGCGCCAGCAGCGCCGGGACAGGGGATAGCAATCAGCCCCAGCATTTT. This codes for CASSAGTGDSNQPQHF.